This T cell receptor beta chain originates from a study of blood T cells in healthy people across ages. Study outcomes and limitations: When one million T cells were used, diversity estimates were thought to be underestimates.

This clonotype occurred a few times. The target antigen is unknown. A second PCR, run for roughly 7 to 11 cycles, used a sample-barcoded 5' primer plus a J-beta primer mix. A minimum of 2.5 million CDR3-containing paired-end reads was obtained for each sample. TCRdb recomputed calls from the 5' RACE reads with MiXCR, one row per CDR3 protein. The sample comprises around 500,000 distinct CDR3 sequences, 40% to 50% of which are singletons, and approximately 23% rests with the top ten. The CDR3 length is 18 residues. V was pared by 6 bases and J by 3 bases, with 17 bases of the junction left unmatched. The sequence derives from a man at least 80 years old in good health. V is TRBV12-3 or TRBV12-4 and J is TRBJ1-2, with 9 nucleotides matching TRBD1. Input material: blood. Written as DNA, the CDR3 is TGTGCCAGCAGATCATACGGTCTTGGGGACAGGGTAGACTATGGCTACACCTTC. This codes for CASRSYGLGDRVDYGYTF.